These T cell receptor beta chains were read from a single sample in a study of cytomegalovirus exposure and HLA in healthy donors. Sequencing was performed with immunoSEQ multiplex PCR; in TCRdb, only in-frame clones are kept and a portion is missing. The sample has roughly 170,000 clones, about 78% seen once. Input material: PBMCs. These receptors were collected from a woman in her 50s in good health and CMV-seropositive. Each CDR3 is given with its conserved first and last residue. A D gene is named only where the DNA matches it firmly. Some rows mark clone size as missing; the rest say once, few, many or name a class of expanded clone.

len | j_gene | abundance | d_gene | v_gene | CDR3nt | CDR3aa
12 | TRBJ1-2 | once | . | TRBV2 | TGTGCCAGCAGGCAATACAGGGATGGCTACACCTTC | CASRQYRDGYTF
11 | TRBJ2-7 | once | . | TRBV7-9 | TGTTCCTTAGGCAAGGGGTTCGTGCAGTACTTC | CSLGKGFVQYF
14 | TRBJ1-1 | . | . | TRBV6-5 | TGTGCCAGCAGTGTGAGGGAAGAGAACACTGAAGCTTTCTTT | CASSVREENTEAFF
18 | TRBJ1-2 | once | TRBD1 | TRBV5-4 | TGTGCCAGCAGCTTGGGAGGTGGGACAGGGTTAAAGTCCGCTGGCTACACCTTC | CASSLGGGTGLKSAGYTF
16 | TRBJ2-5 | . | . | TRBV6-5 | TGTGCCAGCAGTTACTTCGAGCAGGGTTTTCAAGGGACCCAGTACTTC | CASSYFEQGFQGTQYF
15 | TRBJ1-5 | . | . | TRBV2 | TGTGCCAGCAGTTACCAGGGTAATAGCAATCAGCCCCAGCATTTT | CASSYQGNSNQPQHF
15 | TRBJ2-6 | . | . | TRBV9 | TGTGCCAGCAGCCCCCACACCTCTGGGGCCAACGTCCTGACTTTC | CASSPHTSGANVLTF
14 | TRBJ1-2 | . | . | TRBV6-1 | TGTGCCAGCAGTCCCCAGACAGGCAGCTATGGCTACACCTTC | CASSPQTGSYGYTF
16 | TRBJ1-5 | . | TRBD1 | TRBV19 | TGTGCCAGTAAAACGACAGGGGGCTGGAGCAATCAGCCCCAGCATTTT | CASKTTGGWSNQPQHF
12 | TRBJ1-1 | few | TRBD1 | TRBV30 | TGTGCCTGGAGTGTTTCGGGGACAGGCGCTTTCTTT | CAWSVSGTGAFF
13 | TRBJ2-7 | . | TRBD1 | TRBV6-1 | TGTGCCAGCATCCTGACAGGGGAATACGAGCAGTACTTC | CASILTGEYEQYF
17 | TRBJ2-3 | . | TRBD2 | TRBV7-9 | TGTGCCAGCAGCCCGAGGGAGCGGGGGCCCTCCACAGATACGCAGTATTTT | CASSPRERGPSTDTQYF
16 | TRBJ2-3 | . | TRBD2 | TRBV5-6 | TGTGCCAGCACCGAGGAGTACGGGGGGAGGACAGATACGCAGTATTTT | CASTEEYGGRTDTQYF
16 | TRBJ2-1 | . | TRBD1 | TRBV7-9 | TGTGCCAGCAGCTTATTAGGGGACAGGACCTACAATGAGCAGTTCTTC | CASSLLGDRTYNEQFF
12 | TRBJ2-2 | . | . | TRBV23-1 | TGCGCCAGCAGTCATTCTACCGGGGAGCTGTTTTTT | CASSHSTGELFF
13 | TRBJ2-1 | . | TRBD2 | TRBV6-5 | TGTGCCACTCGGGGGGGCGTCAACAATGAGCAGTTCTTC | CATRGGVNNEQFF
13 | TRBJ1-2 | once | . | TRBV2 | TGTGCCAGCAGTGAGGCGGTTAACTATGGCTACACCTTC | CASSEAVNYGYTF